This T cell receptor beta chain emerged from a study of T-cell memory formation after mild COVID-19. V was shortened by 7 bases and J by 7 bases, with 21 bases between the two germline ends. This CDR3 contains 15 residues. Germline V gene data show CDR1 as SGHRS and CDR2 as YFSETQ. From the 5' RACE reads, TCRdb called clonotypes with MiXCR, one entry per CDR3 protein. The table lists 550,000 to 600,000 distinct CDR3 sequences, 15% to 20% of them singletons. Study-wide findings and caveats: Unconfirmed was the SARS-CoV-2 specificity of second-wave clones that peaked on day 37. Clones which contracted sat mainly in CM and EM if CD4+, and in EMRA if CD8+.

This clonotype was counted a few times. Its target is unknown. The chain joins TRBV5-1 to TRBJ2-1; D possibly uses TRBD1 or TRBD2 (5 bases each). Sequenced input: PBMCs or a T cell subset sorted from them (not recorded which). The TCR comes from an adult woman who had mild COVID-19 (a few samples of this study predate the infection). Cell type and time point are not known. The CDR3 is CASLKTTAATNEQFF. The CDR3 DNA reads TGCGCCAGCCTTAAAACGACAGCGGCTACTAATGAGCAGTTCTTC.